The present entry profiles one T cell receptor (beta chain) with its context. Its binding antigen is unknown. There are no base qualities to consult, and no much larger clone falls within one base. The receptor library was made with the immunoSEQ multiplex PCR assay. The table was pulled from immuneACCESS by TCRdb, which kept in-frame rearrangements only. Such tables lose some clones; where checked, under half of the loss comes from unresolved V genes, and the rest has no known cause. A total of roughly 55,000 clones appear in this sample, 95% to 96% of them only once. Together, the top ten hold approximately 1% of the sample. These data come from a study of control samples from healthy donors and cancer patients (dated by TCRdb to the early 2020s). Compared with germline, V lacks 7 bases and J lacks 7 bases; bases without a gene match: 14. Its CDR3 holds 16 amino acids, cysteine through phenylalanine. Only the CDR3 portion is preserved as DNA: 48 bases, with reading frame beginning at the first base. Based on the germline V gene (reference sequence), the CDR1 and CDR2 sequences are LNHDA and SQIVND.

This sequence uses TRBV19 and TRBJ1-5; 9 bases in the junction line up with TRBD1. The sequence was obtained from a woman under 30 in good health. The sample consisted of blood. The DNA sequence reads TGTGCCAGTAACCTACGACAGGGGGGGGCAGGACAGCCCCAGCATTTT. The resulting protein is CASNLRQGGAGQPQHF. Extended through the reference TRBV19 and TRBJ1-5 proteins, this CDR3 yields the full variable domain: DGGITQSPKYLFRKEGQNVTLSCEQNLNHDAMYWYRQDPGQGLRLIYYSQIVNDFQKGDIAEGYSVSREKKESFPLTVTSAQKNPTAFYLCASNLRQGGAGQPQHFGDGTRLSIL.